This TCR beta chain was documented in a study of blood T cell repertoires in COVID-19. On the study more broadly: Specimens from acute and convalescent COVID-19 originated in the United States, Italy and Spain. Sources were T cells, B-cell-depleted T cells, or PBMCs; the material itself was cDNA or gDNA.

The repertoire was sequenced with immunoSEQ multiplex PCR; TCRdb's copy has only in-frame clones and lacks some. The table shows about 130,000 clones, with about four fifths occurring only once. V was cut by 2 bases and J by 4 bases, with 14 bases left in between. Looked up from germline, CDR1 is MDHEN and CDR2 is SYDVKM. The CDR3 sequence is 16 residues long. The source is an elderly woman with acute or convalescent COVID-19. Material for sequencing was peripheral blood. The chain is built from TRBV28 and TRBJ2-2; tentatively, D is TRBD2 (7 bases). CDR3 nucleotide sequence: TGTGCCAGCAGTTTAGCGGGGGCCCAGGGCACCGGGGAGCTGTTTTTT. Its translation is CASSLAGAQGTGELFF.